This T cell receptor (beta chain) was sequenced in a study of blood T cell repertoires in COVID-19. At the level of the study: The cDNA or gDNA used as material had been derived from T cells, B-cell-depleted T cells, or PBMCs.

In germline, CDR1 is SGHTA, CDR2 FQGTGA. This CDR3 region has 14 residues. Trimming removed 0 bases from V and 8 bases from J; junction bases left unmatched: 0. Study processing details: Estimation of nucleated cell counts relied on the amplification of reference gene primers. Clones were read by immunoSEQ multiplex PCR, and TCRdb kept only the in-frame ones, dropping some. The V and J calls and clone size were taken over from that table, and D and trimming were inferred from the DNA. In the table there are around 200,000 clones, 70% to 90% of which are singletons. The chain carries TRBV7-3 and TRBJ2-1; TRBD2 matches 11 bases. The clonotype comes from a woman aged 18-29 years who had recovered from COVID-19. Input material: peripheral blood. The CDR3 DNA reads as TGTGCCAGCAGCTTAACACTAGCGGGAGATGAGCAGTTCTTC. It yields the protein CASSLTLAGDEQFF.